These T cell receptor beta chains were read from a single sample in a study of radiotherapy plus CTLA-4 blockade in lung cancer. Data came from immunoSEQ multiplex PCR; TCRdb stores just in-frame clones and leaves some out. In the table there are 100,000 or so clones, about 83% of which are singletons. The source material was peripheral blood, sampled from a patient treated with radiotherapy plus ipilimumab. These receptors were collected from a human donor with non-small cell lung cancer that progressed on radiotherapy plus ipilimumab. Both conserved end residues are part of each CDR3. A D gene is named only where the DNA matches it firmly.

TRBJ2-6 TRBV5-1 . CASSLTGTFSGANVLTF
TRBJ2-5 TRBV5-6 . CASSLYWRSQETQYF
TRBJ2-4 TRBV4-2 . CASSPSTDLAKNIQYF
TRBJ1-1 TRBV6-5 . CASSYAGGGITEAFF
TRBJ1-1 TRBV5-1 . CASSLGRRNTEAFF
TRBJ2-7 TRBV28 TRBD2 CASSALKTSGGSWLEQYF
TRBJ1-5 TRBV15 . CATSFQVNQPQHF
TRBJ2-7 TRBV4-1 . CASSQGRVASYEQYF
TRBJ1-5 TRBV6-5 . CASSYTTQGRPQHF
TRBJ2-5 TRBV29-1 TRBD2 CSVDPSGETQYF
TRBJ1-2 TRBV10-3 . CAISVQVANYGYTF
TRBJ2-7 TRBV18 . CASSPPSGWIDYEQYF